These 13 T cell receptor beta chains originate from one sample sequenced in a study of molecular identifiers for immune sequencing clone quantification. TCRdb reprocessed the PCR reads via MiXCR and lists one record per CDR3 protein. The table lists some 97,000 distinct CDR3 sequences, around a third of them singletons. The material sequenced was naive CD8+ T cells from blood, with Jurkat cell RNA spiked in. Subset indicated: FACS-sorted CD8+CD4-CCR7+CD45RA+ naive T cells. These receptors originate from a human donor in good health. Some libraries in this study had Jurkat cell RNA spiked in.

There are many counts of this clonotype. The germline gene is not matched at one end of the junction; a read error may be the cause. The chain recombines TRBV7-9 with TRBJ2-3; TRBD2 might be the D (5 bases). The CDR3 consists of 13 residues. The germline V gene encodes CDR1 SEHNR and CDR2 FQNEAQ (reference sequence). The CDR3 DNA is TGTGCCAGCAGCCTAGCCCCTCCTAGGTCGCAGTATTTT. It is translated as CASSLAPPRSQYF. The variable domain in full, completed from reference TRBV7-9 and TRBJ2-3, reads DTGVSQNPRHKITKRGQNVTFRCDPISEHNRLYWYRQTLGQGPEFLTYFQNEAQLEKSRLLSDRFSAERPKGSFSTLEIQRTEQGDSAMYLCASSLAPPRSQYFGPGTRLTVL.

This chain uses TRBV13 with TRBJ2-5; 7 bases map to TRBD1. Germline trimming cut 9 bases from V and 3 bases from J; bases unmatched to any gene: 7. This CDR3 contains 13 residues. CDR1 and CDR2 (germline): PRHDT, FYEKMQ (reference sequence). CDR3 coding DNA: TGTGCCAGTAAATCAGGGGGTGAAGAGACCCAGTACTTC. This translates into CASKSGGEETQYF. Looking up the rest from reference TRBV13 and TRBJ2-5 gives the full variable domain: AAGVIQSPRHLIKEKRETATLKCYPIPRHDTVYWYQQGPGQDPQFLISFYEKMQSDKGSIPDRFSAQQFSDYHSELNMSSLELGDSALYFCASKSGGEETQYFGPGTRLLVL.

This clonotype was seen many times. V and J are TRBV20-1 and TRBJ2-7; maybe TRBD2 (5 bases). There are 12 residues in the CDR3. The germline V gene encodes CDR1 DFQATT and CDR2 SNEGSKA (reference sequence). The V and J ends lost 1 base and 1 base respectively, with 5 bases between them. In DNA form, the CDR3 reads TGCAGTGCTAGAGCGGGGTCCTACGAGCAGTACTTC. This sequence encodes CSARAGSYEQYF.

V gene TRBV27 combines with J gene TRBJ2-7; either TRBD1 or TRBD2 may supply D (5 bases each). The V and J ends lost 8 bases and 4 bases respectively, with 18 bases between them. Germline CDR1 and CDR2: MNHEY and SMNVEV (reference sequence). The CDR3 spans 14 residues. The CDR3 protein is CASGRDGGNYEQYF. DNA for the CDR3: TGTGCCAGCGGCCGGGACGGAGGAAATTACGAGCAGTACTTC.

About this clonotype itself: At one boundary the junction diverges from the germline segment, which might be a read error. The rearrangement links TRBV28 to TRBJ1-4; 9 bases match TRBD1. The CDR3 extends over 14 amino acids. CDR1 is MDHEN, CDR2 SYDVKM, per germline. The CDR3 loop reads CASSVDRGYDKLFF. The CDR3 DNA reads TGTGCCAGCAGTGTGGACAGGGGATATGATAAACTGTTTTTT.

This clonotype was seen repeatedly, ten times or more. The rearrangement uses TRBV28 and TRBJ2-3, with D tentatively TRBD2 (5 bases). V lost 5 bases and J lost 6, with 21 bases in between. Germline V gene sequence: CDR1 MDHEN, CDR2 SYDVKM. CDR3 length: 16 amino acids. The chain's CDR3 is CASSPAGESSLDTQYF. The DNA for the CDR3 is TGTGCCAGCAGTCCCGCCGGGGAAAGTTCCCTCGATACGCAGTATTTT.

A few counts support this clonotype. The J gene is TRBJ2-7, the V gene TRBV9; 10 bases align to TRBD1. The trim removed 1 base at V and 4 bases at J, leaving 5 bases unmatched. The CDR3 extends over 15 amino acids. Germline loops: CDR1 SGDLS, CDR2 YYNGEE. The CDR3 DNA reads TGTGCCAGCAGCGTAAAGACAGGGGGCCGGTACGAGCAGTACTTC. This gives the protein CASSVKTGGRYEQYF.

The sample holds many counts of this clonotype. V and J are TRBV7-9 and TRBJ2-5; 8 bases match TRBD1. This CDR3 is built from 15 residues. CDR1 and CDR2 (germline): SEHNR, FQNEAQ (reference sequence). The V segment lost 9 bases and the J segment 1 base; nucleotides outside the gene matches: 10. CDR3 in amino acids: CASKMTGAIQETQYF. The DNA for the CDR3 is TGTGCCAGTAAGATGACAGGGGCCATCCAAGAGACCCAGTACTTC.

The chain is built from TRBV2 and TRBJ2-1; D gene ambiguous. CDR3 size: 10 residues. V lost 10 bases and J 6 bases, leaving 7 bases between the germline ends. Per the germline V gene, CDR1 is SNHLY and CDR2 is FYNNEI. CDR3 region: CATIANEQFF. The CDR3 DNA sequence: TGTGCCACAATAGCCAATGAGCAGTTCTTC.

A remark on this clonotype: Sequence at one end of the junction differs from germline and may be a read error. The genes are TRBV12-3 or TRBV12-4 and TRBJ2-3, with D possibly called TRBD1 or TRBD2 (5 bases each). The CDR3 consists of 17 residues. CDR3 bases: TGTGCCAGCAGACCTTCAGTTGGGGGACGTCTCCCAGATACGCAGAATTTT. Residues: CASRPSVGGRLPDTQNF.

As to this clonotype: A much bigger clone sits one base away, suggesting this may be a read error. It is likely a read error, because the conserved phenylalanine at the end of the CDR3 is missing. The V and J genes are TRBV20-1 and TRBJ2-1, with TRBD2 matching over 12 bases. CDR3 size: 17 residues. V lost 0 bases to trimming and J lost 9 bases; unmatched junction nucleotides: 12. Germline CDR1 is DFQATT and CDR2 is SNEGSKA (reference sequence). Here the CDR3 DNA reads TGCAGTGCTAGAGATTTACGGTCAGGACTAGCGGGATTTGAGCAGTTCCTC. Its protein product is CSARDLRSGLAGFEQFL.

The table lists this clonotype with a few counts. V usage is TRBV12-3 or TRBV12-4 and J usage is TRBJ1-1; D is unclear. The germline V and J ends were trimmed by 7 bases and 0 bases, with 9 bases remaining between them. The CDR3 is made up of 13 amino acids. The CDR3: CASTFQMNTEAFF. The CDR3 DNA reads TGTGCCAGCACCTTCCAAATGAACACTGAAGCTTTCTTT.

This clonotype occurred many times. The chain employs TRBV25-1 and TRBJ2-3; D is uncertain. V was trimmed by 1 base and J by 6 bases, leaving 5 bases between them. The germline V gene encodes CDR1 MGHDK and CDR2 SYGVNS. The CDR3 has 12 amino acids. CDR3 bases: TGTGCCAGCAGTGAATTAGTGGATACGCAGTATTTT. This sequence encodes CASSELVDTQYF.